The 21 T cell receptor beta chains given below trace back to one sample, sequenced in a study of control samples from healthy donors and cancer patients (dated by TCRdb to about 2020). Library generation was performed with the immunoSEQ multiplex PCR assay. Imported from immuneACCESS, the table was reduced by TCRdb to in-frame sequences with V and J called. These copies leave out some clones; in studies compared against another copy, an unresolved V gene accounts for under half, and the cause of the remainder is not known. This sample is represented by roughly 190,000 clones; roughly nine tenths of them were singletons. The ten largest make up 1.5% to 2% of the sample. Sequenced input: blood. The source is a man aged 25-40 years in good health.

The rearrangement joins TRBV24-1 to TRBJ2-1, with 10 bases fitting TRBD1. Germline CDR1 reads KGHDR; CDR2 reads SFDVKD. V lost 4 bases and J lost 5; bases outside the gene matches: 16. The CDR3 length is 19 residues. DNA of the CDR3: TGTGCCACCAGTGAGTCGAGCCGGGACAGGGGTACTCGTAACAATGAGCAGTTCTTC. This sequence encodes CATSESSRDRGTRNNEQFF.

This clone was recorded only once. The gene calls are TRBV7-9 and TRBJ1-4; the D is unclear. Germline V gives CDR1 SEHNR, CDR2 FQNEAQ (reference sequence). The CDR3 has 14 residues. V was trimmed by 5 bases and J by 4 bases, leaving 11 bases between them. For the CDR3, the DNA is TGTGCCAGCAGCGCCGGGTGGGGTAATGAAAAACTGTTTTTT. Its protein product is CASSAGWGNEKLFF.

The chain links TRBV9 to TRBJ1-4; the D is unclear. The ends were cut back, 0 bases at V and 5 bases at J, with 14 bases in the middle. The CDR3 loop spans 16 amino acids. Germline values: CDR1 SGDLS, CDR2 YYNGEE. The CDR3 DNA reads as TGTGCCAGCAGCGTAGGCATGGGTGGAAGCAATGAAAAACTGTTTTTT. This sequence encodes CASSVGMGGSNEKLFF.

This sequence joins TRBV27 and TRBJ2-2; 7 nucleotides align to TRBD1. J was trimmed by 5 bases and V by 5 bases; bases with no gene match: 14. The CDR3 is made up of 17 amino acids. Germline V gene sequence: CDR1 MNHEY, CDR2 SMNVEV (reference sequence). The CDR3 loop reads CASSPATGAPRTGELFF. In DNA, the CDR3 is TGTGCCAGCAGTCCCGCCACAGGGGCCCCGAGGACCGGGGAGCTGTTTTTT.

The chain has TRBV5-1 and TRBJ2-1; TRBD2 aligns across 13 bases. The germline gives CDR1 SGHRS, CDR2 YFSETQ. The CDR3 runs to 15 residues. J was trimmed by 7 bases and V by 5 bases; bases with no gene match: 6. CDR3 nucleotide sequence: TGCGCCAGCAGGCAGGGACTAGCGGGGTCAAATGAGCAGTTCTTC. It encodes CASRQGLAGSNEQFF. The full variable domain, its missing parts supplied by reference TRBV5-1 and TRBJ2-1, is KAGVTQTPRYLIKTRGQQVTLSCSPISGHRSVSWYQQTPGQGLQFLFEYFSETQRNKGNFPGRFSGRQFSNSRSEMNVSTLELGDSALYLCASRQGLAGSNEQFFGPGTRLTVL.

Written as DNA, the CDR3 is TGTGCCAGCAGCCCGACCACCTACGAGCAGTACTTC. This gives the protein CASSPTTYEQYF. The chain links TRBV7-2 to TRBJ2-7; D call uncertain. Germline lookup yields CDR1 SGHTA and CDR2 FQGNSA. The CDR3 runs 12 residues. The germline V and J ends were trimmed by 5 bases and 2 bases, with 7 bases remaining between them.

This clone has just a few counts. Here the CDR3 reads CAWSVRGRGRDYGYTF. CDR3 DNA: TGTGCCTGGAGTGTACGGGGGAGGGGGCGAGACTATGGCTACACCTTC. V usage is TRBV30 and J usage is TRBJ1-2; the match to TRBD1 covers 7 bases. The CDR3 is made up of 16 amino acids. The trim removed 0 bases at V and 3 bases at J, leaving 10 bases unmatched. Germline V gene sequence: CDR1 GTSNPN, CDR2 SVGIG (reference sequence).

The V call is TRBV3-1 (or the pseudogene TRBV3-2), the J call TRBJ1-6; maybe TRBD1 (5 bases). CDR1 LGHDT and CDR2 YNNKEL come from the germline V gene (reference sequence). CDR3 size: 17 residues. V lost 0 bases to trimming and J lost 0 bases, with 9 bases between them. CDR3 nucleotide sequence: TGTGCCAGCAGCCAAGATCGGGGGAGCTCCTATAATTCACCCCTCCACTTT. This gives the protein CASSQDRGSSYNSPLHF.

The V call is TRBV5-5, the J call TRBJ1-1; D call uncertain. Germline loops: CDR1 SGHKS, CDR2 YYEKEE (reference sequence). CDR3 length: 13 amino acids. The V end lost 4 bases, the J end lost 5 bases, and 12 bases lay between the germline ends. CDR3 bases: TGTGCCAGCAGCGACGTAGGGCCGACTGAAGCTTTCTTT. Translated, it gives CASSDVGPTEAFF.

V gene TRBV27 combines with J gene TRBJ2-7, with D unresolved. The V gene lost 3 bases and the J gene lost 3 bases, with 9 bases spanning the gap. Germline lookup yields CDR1 MNHEY and CDR2 SMNVEV (reference sequence). This CDR3 is 13 amino acids long. The CDR3 loop reads CASSFALNYEQYF. CDR3 in DNA: TGTGCCAGCAGTTTCGCGCTAAACTACGAGCAGTACTTC.

The genes are TRBV3-1 (or the pseudogene TRBV3-2) and TRBJ1-1; the match to TRBD1 covers 8 bases. V lost 0 bases, J lost 1 base, and 4 bases stayed unmatched. CDR3 size: 16 residues. CDR1 and CDR2 from the germline V gene are LGHDT and YNNKEL (reference sequence). The CDR3 spells CASSQDPQGANTEAFF. The CDR3 nucleotides are TGTGCCAGCAGCCAAGACCCCCAGGGGGCGAACACTGAAGCTTTCTTT.

The rearrangement joins TRBV5-5 to TRBJ1-2, with 7 positions matching TRBD1. This CDR3 comprises 15 residues. From germline, CDR1 is SGHKS and CDR2 YYEKEE (reference sequence). V shed 4 bases, J shed 8 bases, and the junction held 14 bases outside the gene matches. CDR3 DNA: TGTGCCAGCAGCCCTGGAGTAGGGGGCGGAAGCGGCTACACCTTC. Amino acid sequence: CASSPGVGGGSGYTF.

The chain is built from TRBV11-1 and TRBJ2-7, with TRBD1 matching over 8 bases. The CDR3 loop spans 15 amino acids. V shed 6 bases and J 3 bases; nucleotides not matched to a gene: 10. The germline CDR1 and CDR2 sequences are SGHAT and FQDESV (reference sequence). The CDR3 DNA reads as TGTGCCAGCAGGCTAGCGTTGACAGGGGACTACGAGCAGTACTTC. Translated: CASRLALTGDYEQYF.

The V and J genes are TRBV4-1 and TRBJ1-2; 8 nucleotides align to TRBD1. Germline assignment: CDR1 MGHRA and CDR2 YSYEKL. The CDR3 loop spans 16 amino acids. V gave up 1 base and J gave up 1 base; unmatched junction bases: 5. The CDR3 reads CASSQVRDRSNYGYTF. The CDR3 DNA follows: TGCGCCAGCAGCCAAGTACGGGACAGGAGTAACTATGGCTACACCTTC.

The chain carries TRBV5-1 and TRBJ2-7; D gene unclear. The V gene's germline CDR1 is SGHRS and CDR2 YFSETQ. The CDR3 is 14 residues long. Trimming took 0 bases from V and 3 from J, leaving 10 bases between them. This CDR3 reads CASSLVAGGYEQYF. The CDR3 coding sequence is TGCGCCAGCAGCTTGGTGGCAGGTGGCTACGAGCAGTACTTC.

The rearrangement uses TRBV5-1 and TRBJ2-3, with 7 bases lining up with TRBD1. In germline, CDR1 is SGHRS, CDR2 YFSETQ. Trimming at V came to 0 bases and at J to 5 bases, leaving 12 bases not matched to a gene. The CDR3 covers 17 residues. DNA for the CDR3: TGCGCCAGCAGCTTGGCACCCAGAGGGGGCGCGGGAGATACGCAGTATTTT. It specifies CASSLAPRGGAGDTQYF.

The chain couples TRBV12-5 to TRBJ1-1, with 7 bases lining up with TRBD1. Germline V CDR1 and CDR2: LGHNT, FRNRAP. Trimming took 1 base from V and 3 from J; bases not matched to a gene: 5. The CDR3 consists of 15 residues. The CDR3 coding sequence is TGTGCTAGTGGTTTGGGACAGGGACGCGACACTGAAGCTTTCTTT. It encodes CASGLGQGRDTEAFF.

This clone was counted once. The genes are TRBV6-4 and TRBJ1-2, with TRBD1 matching 11 bases. Germline trimming cut 2 bases from V and 2 bases from J; bases unmatched to any gene: 1. Per germline, CDR1 MRHNA and CDR2 SNTAGT. The CDR3 is 15 residues long. The CDR3 is CASSDRTGGNYGYTF. CDR3 coding DNA: TGTGCCAGCAGTGACCGGACAGGGGGCAACTATGGCTACACCTTC.

V gene TRBV28 combines with J gene TRBJ1-2, with 11 bases that match TRBD1. The CDR3 is 14 amino acids. Germline CDR1 is MDHEN and CDR2 is SYDVKM. With V trimmed by 5 bases and J by 4 bases, 3 bases remained unmatched. CDR3 coding DNA: TGTGCCAGCAGTGGACAGGGGGCCCTCTATGGCTACACCTTC. As protein: CASSGQGALYGYTF.

V usage is TRBV5-1 and J usage is TRBJ1-6; D ambiguous. V was clipped by 9 bases and J by 9 bases, with 7 bases between them. Per germline, CDR1 SGHRS and CDR2 YFSETQ. This CDR3 region has 10 residues. The CDR3 loop reads CAKGRSPLHF. The DNA for the CDR3 is TGCGCCAAGGGTCGTTCACCCCTCCACTTT.

The chain joins TRBV25-1 to TRBJ2-1; no firm D call. The germline gives CDR1 MGHDK, CDR2 SYGVNS. This CDR3 has 12 amino acids. Trimming left V 1 base short and J 9 bases short, with 7 bases between. DNA of the CDR3: TGTGCCAGCAGTGAATGGGTCGGTGAGCAGTTCTTC. It is translated as CASSEWVGEQFF.